This entry is about one T cell receptor beta chain. The antigen it binds to is not known. Base qualities are not at hand, and no much larger clone is one base apart. The V end gives up 4 bases and the J end 0 bases, leaving 11 bases in the junction not matched to a gene. Its CDR3 holds 18 amino acids, cysteine through phenylalanine. Just CDR3 DNA is preserved here, 54 bases in frame from base 1. The germline V gene gives CDR1 as SGHRS and CDR2 as YFSETQ. Preparation of the library involved the immunoSEQ multiplex PCR assay. TCRdb provides this immuneACCESS table in a form limited to in-frame rearrangements. Some clones are lacking; in checked studies, under half of them reflect an unresolved V gene, and why the rest are absent is not known. The sample has around 13,000 clones on record, about 85% of them singletons. The ten largest clones represent around 12% of the sample. The data are from a study of technical replicates of blood from several donors (TCRdb year 2017).

The chain employs TRBV5-1 and TRBJ2-3, with 10 junctional bases fitting TRBD1. The sequence was obtained from a human donor in good health. The sample comprised PBMCs. The DNA sequence is given as TGCGCCAGCAGCGCGAAGCCGACAGGGGGCGGGAGCACAGATACGCAGTATTTT. It specifies CASSAKPTGGGSTDTQYF.